These 15 T cell receptor beta chains originate from one sample sequenced in a study of beta chain features in type 1 diabetes. Isolated RNA was reverse transcribed in full, so expressed TCRB transcripts were sequenced. The method was immunoSEQ multiplex PCR; TCRdb's version includes in-frame clones alone and lacks a portion of them. The table records 300,000 or so clones, around 7.6% of them present only once. Material for sequencing was central memory CD4+ T cells from blood. The receptors were gathered from a woman aged 18-35 years in good health.

V and J are TRBV2 and TRBJ2-3, with 8 bases that match TRBD2. This CDR3 has 15 amino acids. The J segment lost 5 bases and the V segment lost 7 bases, leaving 11 bases of the junction unmatched. Germline V CDR1 and CDR2: SNHLY, FYNNEI. The CDR3 region is CASIRSGRYGDTQYF. CDR3 coding DNA: TGTGCCAGCATCAGGAGCGGGAGATATGGAGATACGCAGTATTTT.

The chain combines TRBV5-1 with TRBJ1-2, with D uncertain. Trimming shortened V by 0 bases and J by 0 bases, and 9 bases separated the two germline ends. Germline V lookup: CDR1 SGHRS, CDR2 YFSETQ. CDR3 length: 15 residues. CDR3: CASSLVPGSNYGYTF. The CDR3 nucleotides read TGCGCCAGCAGCTTGGTCCCGGGATCTAACTATGGCTACACCTTC.

This clone has more than one count but fewer than ten. This chain uses TRBV5-1 with TRBJ2-1; 11 bases are a match to TRBD2. V trimming: 5 bases; J trimming: 6 bases; junction bases outside the gene matches: 7. CDR1 is SGHRS and CDR2 is YFSETQ in the germline V gene. The CDR3 sequence is 15 residues long. The CDR3 region is CASRVSGRGGNEQFF. The CDR3 nucleotides read TGCGCCAGCAGAGTTAGCGGGAGGGGCGGCAATGAGCAGTTCTTC.

This clone has a handful of counts. The chain recombines TRBV7-9 with TRBJ1-2, with no clear D. The ends were cut back, 6 bases at V and 8 bases at J, with 19 bases in the middle. CDR3 length: 14 residues. Germline V lookup: CDR1 SEHNR, CDR2 FQNEAQ (reference sequence). This CDR3 reads CASRPDFLGPGYTF. The CDR3, as DNA: TGTGCCAGCAGACCAGACTTCCTAGGGCCCGGCTACACCTTC.

This clone was recorded a few times. The V and J genes are TRBV27 and TRBJ1-2; 7 bases are a match to TRBD1. The CDR3 sequence is 16 residues long. J was trimmed by 5 bases and V by 0 bases; bases with no gene match: 9. Germline CDR1 is MNHEY and CDR2 is SMNVEV (reference sequence). CDR3: CASSLSGTAGSYGYTF. The DNA of the CDR3 is TGTGCCAGCAGTTTATCTGGGACAGCTGGTTCTTATGGCTACACCTTC.

There are a few counts of this clone. The rearrangement links TRBV11-2 to TRBJ2-7; D might be TRBD2 (6 bases). Trimming removed 5 bases from V and 6 bases from J, with 14 bases in between. The CDR3 has 13 residues. CDR1 SGHAT and CDR2 FQNNGV come from the germline V gene. The CDR3 region is CASSRELVAEQYF. The CDR3 DNA follows: TGTGCCAGCAGCCGGGAGTTAGTAGCCGAGCAGTACTTC.

This clone appeared a few times. This chain links TRBV27 with TRBJ2-5; no clear D. The DNA end is more similar to TRBJ2-7, so the J call may be wrong. Germline-derived CDR1 and CDR2 are MNHEY and SMNVEV (reference sequence). The CDR3 extends over 14 amino acids. CDR3 DNA: TGTGCCAGCAGTCCCCGGACCCATGCCTACGAGCAGTACTTC. This encodes CASSPRTHAYEQYF.

V usage is TRBV7-3 and J usage is TRBJ2-3; 11 nucleotides align to TRBD2. V shed 4 bases and J 5 bases; nucleotides not matched to a gene: 2. The length of the CDR3 is 14 residues. Per germline, CDR1 SGHTA and CDR2 FQGTGA. The CDR3 DNA is TGTGCCAGCAGCTCACTAGCGGGAGAAGATACGCAGTATTTT. It codes for CASSSLAGEDTQYF.

In this sample, this clone turned up many times. The chain couples TRBV14 to TRBJ2-1; D is unresolved. This CDR3 spans 13 amino acids. Germline assignment: CDR1 SGHDN and CDR2 FVKESK. V was shortened by 4 bases and J by 4 bases, with 8 bases between the two germline ends. The CDR3 here is CASSRIQYNEQFF. In DNA form, the CDR3 reads TGTGCCAGCAGCCGAATTCAGTACAATGAGCAGTTCTTC.

The genes are TRBV4-1 and TRBJ2-4; 13 bases agree with TRBD2. The CDR3 has 17 amino acids. V lost 1 base to trimming and J lost 7 bases; unmatched junction nucleotides: 7. CDR1 and CDR2 (germline): MGHRA, YSYEKL. The CDR3 coding sequence is TGCGCCAGCAGCCAAGGACTAGCGGGAGGAAAACCCAACATTCAGTACTTC. It is translated as CASSQGLAGGKPNIQYF.

The rearrangement links TRBV28 to TRBJ2-3; TRBD2 agrees at 7 bases. CDR1 is MDHEN and CDR2 is SYDVKM in the germline V gene. V lost 10 bases to trimming and J lost 1 base; unmatched junction nucleotides: 5. The CDR3 consists of 13 residues. For the CDR3, the DNA is TGTGCCATACAGGCGGGAGGCACAGATACGCAGTATTTT. This gives the protein CAIQAGGTDTQYF.

The J gene is TRBJ2-2, the V gene TRBV4-3; no firm D call. V gave up 0 bases and J gave up 5 bases, with 7 bases separating them. The CDR3 runs 14 residues. The germline V gene has CDR1 LGHNA and CDR2 YSLEER. CDR3 in amino acids: CASSQEWVTGELFF. CDR3 coding DNA: TGCGCCAGCAGCCAAGAGTGGGTGACCGGGGAGCTGTTTTTT.

The chain uses TRBV11-2 and TRBJ2-1; D might be TRBD1 (6 bases). The ends were cut back, 2 bases at V and 6 bases at J, with 14 bases in the middle. The CDR3 totals 15 residues. CDR1 is SGHAT, CDR2 FQNNGV, per germline. CDR3 region: CASSLLVARGNEQFF. The CDR3 DNA reads TGTGCCAGCAGCTTACTAGTCGCCAGGGGCAATGAGCAGTTCTTC. The entire variable domain, with the rest obtained from reference TRBV11-2 and TRBJ2-1, is as follows: EAGVAQSPRYKIIEKRQSVAFWCNPISGHATLYWYQQILGQGPKLLIQFQNNGVVDDSQLPKDRFSAERLKGVDSTLKIQPAKLEDSAVYLCASSLLVARGNEQFFGPGTRLTVL.

The chain combines TRBV6-6 with TRBJ1-5; TRBD1 might be the D (5 bases). Germline loops: CDR1 MNHNY, CDR2 SVGAGI (reference sequence). The ends were cut back, 6 bases at V and 6 bases at J, with 18 bases in the middle. The CDR3 is 15 residues long. CDR3 region: CASREGPRAGQPQHF. As DNA, the CDR3 is TGTGCCAGCAGGGAGGGGCCCCGCGCGGGTCAGCCCCAGCATTTT.

The sample holds many counts of this clone. The V gene is TRBV7-2, the J gene TRBJ2-5, with D tentatively TRBD2 (6 bases). The length of the CDR3 is 13 residues. The germline gives CDR1 SGHTA, CDR2 FQGNSA. Trimming took off 3 bases at V and 8 bases at J, with 13 bases between the two ends. CDR3 DNA sequence: TGTGCCAGCAGCTTTCCGGGAGTAGTTACCCAGTACTTC. It translates to CASSFPGVVTQYF.